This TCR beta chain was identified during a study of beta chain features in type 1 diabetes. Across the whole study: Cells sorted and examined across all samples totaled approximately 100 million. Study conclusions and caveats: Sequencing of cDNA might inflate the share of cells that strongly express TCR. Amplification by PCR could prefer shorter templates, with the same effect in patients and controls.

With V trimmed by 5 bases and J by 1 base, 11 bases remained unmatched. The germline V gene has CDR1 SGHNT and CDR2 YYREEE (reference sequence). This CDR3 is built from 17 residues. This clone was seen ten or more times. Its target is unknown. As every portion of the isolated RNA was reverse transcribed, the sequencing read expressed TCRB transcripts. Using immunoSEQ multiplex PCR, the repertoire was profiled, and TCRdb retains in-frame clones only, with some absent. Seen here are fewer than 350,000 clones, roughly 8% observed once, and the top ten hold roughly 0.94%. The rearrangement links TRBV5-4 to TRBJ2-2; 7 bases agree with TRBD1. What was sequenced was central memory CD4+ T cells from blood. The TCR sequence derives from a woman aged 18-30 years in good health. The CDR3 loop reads CASSLNRGIGNTGELFF. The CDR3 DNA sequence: TGTGCCAGCAGTTTAAACAGGGGTATTGGGAACACCGGGGAGCTGTTTTTT.